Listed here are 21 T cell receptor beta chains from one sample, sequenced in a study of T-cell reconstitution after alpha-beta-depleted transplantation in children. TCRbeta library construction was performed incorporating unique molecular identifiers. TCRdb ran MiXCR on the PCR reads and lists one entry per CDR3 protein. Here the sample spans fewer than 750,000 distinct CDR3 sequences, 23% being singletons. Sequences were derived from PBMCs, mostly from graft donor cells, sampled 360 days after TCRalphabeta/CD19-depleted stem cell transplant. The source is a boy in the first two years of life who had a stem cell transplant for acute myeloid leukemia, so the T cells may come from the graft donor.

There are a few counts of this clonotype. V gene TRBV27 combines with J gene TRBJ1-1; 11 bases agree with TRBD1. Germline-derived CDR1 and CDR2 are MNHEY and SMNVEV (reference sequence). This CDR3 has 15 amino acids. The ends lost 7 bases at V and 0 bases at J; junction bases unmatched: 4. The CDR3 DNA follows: TGTGCCAGCACGGGACAGGGGGTCCTGAACACTGAAGCTTTCTTT. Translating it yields CASTGQGVLNTEAFF.

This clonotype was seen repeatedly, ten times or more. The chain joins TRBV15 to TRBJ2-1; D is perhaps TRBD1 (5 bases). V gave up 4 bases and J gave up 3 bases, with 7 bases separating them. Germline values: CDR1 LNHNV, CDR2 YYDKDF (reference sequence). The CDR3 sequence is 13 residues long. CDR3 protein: CATSTDSYNEQFF. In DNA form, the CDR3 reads TGTGCCACCAGCACCGACAGCTACAATGAGCAGTTCTTC.

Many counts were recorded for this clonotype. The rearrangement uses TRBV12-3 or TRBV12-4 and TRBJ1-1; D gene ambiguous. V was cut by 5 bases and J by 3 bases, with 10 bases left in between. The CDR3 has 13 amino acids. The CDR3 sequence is CASSGWEDTEAFF. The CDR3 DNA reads TGTGCCAGCAGTGGTTGGGAGGACACTGAAGCTTTCTTT.

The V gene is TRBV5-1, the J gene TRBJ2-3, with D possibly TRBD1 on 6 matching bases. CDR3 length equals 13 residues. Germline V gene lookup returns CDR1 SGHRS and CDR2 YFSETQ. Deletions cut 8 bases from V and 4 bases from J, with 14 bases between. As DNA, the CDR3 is TGCGCCAGTTCGACAGGCCCGGCAGATACGCAGTATTTT. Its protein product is CASSTGPADTQYF.

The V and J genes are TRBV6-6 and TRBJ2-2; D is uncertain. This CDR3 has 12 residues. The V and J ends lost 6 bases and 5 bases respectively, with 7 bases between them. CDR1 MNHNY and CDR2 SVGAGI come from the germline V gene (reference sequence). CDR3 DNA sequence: TGTGCCAGCAGAAGGAGAACCGGGGAGCTGTTTTTT. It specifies CASRRRTGELFF.

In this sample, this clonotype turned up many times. The CDR3 spells CASSQDRSGGLNEQFF. The DNA for the CDR3 is TGCGCCAGCAGCCAAGATAGGAGCGGGGGCCTCAATGAGCAGTTCTTC. This chain uses TRBV4-3 with TRBJ2-1; 8 bases are shared with TRBD2. Germline V gene sequence: CDR1 LGHNA, CDR2 YSLEER. V lost 0 bases and J lost 6; bases outside the gene matches: 7. The CDR3 is 16 residues long.

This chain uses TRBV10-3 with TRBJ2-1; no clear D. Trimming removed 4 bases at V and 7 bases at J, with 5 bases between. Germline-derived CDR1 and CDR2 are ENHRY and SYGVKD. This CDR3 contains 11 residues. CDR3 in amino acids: CAISGQNEQFF. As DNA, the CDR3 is TGTGCCATCAGTGGACAAAATGAGCAGTTCTTC.

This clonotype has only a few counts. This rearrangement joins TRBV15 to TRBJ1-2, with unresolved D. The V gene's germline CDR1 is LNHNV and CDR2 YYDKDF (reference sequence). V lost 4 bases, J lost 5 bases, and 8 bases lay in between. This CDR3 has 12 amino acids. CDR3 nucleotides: TGTGCCACCAGCACCCCAGAGTATGGCTACACCTTC. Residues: CATSTPEYGYTF.

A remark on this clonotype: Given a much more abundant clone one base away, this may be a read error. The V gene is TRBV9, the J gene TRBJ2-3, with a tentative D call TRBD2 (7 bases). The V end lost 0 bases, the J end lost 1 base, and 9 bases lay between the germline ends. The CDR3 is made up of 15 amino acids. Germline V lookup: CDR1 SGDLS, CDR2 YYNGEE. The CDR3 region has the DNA TGTGCCAGCAGCGTAGAAGGGGGGGGCACAGATACGCAGTATTTT. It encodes CASSVEGGGTDTQYF.

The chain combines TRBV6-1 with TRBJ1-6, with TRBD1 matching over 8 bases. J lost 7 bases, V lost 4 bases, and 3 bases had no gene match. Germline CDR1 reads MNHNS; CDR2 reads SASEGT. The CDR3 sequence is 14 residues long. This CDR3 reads CASSGTGINSPLHF. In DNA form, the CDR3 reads TGTGCCAGCAGTGGGACAGGGATCAATTCACCCCTCCACTTT.

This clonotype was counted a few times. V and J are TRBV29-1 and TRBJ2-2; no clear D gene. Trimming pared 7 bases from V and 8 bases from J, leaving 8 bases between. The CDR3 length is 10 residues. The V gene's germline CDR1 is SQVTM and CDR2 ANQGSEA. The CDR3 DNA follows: TGCAGCGCCGAGGTGGGGGAGCTGTTTTTT. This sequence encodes CSAEVGELFF.

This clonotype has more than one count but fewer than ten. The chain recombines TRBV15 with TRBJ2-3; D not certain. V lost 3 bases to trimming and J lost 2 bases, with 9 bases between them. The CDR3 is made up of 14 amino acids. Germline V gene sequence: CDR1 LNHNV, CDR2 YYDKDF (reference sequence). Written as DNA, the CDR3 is TGTGCCACCAGCAGCAGAAAAGCCACAGATACGCAGTATTTT. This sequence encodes CATSSRKATDTQYF.

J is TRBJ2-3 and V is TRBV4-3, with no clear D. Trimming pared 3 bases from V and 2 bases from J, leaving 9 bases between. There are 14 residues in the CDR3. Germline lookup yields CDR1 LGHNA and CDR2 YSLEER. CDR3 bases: TGCGCCAGCAGCCACCGACCACACACAGATACGCAGTATTTT. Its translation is CASSHRPHTDTQYF.

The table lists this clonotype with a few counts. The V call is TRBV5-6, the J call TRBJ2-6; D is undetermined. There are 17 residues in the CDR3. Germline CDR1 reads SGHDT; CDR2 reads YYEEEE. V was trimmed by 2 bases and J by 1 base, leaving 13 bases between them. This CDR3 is CASSFYYSKSGANVLTF. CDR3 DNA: TGTGCCAGCAGCTTTTACTACAGCAAGTCTGGGGCCAACGTCCTGACTTTC.

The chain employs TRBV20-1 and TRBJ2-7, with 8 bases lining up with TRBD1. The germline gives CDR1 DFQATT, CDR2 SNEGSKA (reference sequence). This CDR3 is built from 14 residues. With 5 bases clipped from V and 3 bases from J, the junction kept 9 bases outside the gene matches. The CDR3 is CSALRLDRGYEQYF. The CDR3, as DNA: TGCAGTGCTCTCCGTCTTGACAGGGGCTACGAGCAGTACTTC.

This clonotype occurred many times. Here the CDR3 reads CASSLRQGEQFF. CDR3 in DNA: TGTGCCAGCAGTCTGAGACAGGGGGAGCAGTTCTTC. This chain joins TRBV6-2 or TRBV6-3 and TRBJ2-1; 8 bases are a match to TRBD1. Germline lookup yields CDR1 MNHEY and CDR2 SVGEGT. J was trimmed by 10 bases and V by 5 bases; bases with no gene match: 4. CDR3 size: 12 residues.

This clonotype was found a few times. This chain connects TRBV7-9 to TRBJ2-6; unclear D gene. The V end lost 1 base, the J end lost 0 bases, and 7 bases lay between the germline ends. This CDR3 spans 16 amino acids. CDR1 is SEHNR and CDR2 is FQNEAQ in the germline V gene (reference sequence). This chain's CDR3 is CASSLVGISGANVLTF. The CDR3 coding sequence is TGTGCCAGCAGCTTAGTAGGGATCTCTGGGGCCAACGTCCTGACTTTC.

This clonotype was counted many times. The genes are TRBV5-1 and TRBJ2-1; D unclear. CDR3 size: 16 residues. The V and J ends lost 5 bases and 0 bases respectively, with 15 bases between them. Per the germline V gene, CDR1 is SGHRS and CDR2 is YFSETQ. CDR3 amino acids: CASRVKWASSYNEQFF. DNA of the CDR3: TGCGCCAGCAGAGTAAAGTGGGCGAGCTCCTACAATGAGCAGTTCTTC. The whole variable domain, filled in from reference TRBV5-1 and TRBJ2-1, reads KAGVTQTPRYLIKTRGQQVTLSCSPISGHRSVSWYQQTPGQGLQFLFEYFSETQRNKGNFPGRFSGRQFSNSRSEMNVSTLELGDSALYLCASRVKWASSYNEQFFGPGTRLTVL.

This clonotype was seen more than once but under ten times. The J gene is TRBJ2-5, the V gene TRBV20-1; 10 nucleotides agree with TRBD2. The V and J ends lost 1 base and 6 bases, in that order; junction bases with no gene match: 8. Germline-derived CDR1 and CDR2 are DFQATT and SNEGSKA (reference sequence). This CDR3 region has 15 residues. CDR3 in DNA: TGCAGTGCTAGAGTAACGGTAGCGGGGGGAAAGACCCAGTACTTC. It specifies CSARVTVAGGKTQYF.

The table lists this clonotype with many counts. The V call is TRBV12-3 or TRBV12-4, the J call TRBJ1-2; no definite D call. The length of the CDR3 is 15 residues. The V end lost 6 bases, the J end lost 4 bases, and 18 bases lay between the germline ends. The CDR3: CASSPVMRATYGYTF. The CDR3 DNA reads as TGTGCCAGCAGCCCAGTTATGAGGGCGACCTATGGCTACACCTTC.

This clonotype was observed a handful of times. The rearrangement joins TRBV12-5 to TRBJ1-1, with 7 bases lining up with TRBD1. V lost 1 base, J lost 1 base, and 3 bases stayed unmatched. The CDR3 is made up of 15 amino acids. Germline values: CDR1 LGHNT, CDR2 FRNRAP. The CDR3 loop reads CASGLGQGGNTEAFF. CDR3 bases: TGTGCTAGTGGTTTGGGACAGGGAGGGAACACTGAAGCTTTCTTT.